What follows describes a single T cell receptor beta chain. Sequencing used cDNA as its template, made by extracting RNA and reverse transcribing it. The method was immunoSEQ multiplex PCR; TCRdb's version includes in-frame clones alone and lacks a portion of them. The sample records roughly 92,000 clones, 70% to 80% being singletons. This specimen comes from a study of CD8+ T cells in alopecia areata. Treatment here: oral pan-JAK inhibitor, 5-10 mg twice daily. The source was CD8+ T cells sorted from blood, collected at approximately week 42, from a patient treated with tofacitinib. This TCR was recovered from a human donor with alopecia areata.

The CDR3 DNA follows: TGCGCCAGCAGCCAGCGGCCAAGGGGGGACTCAAGGAACGATGGCTACACCTTC. It specifies CASSQRPRGDSRNDGYTF. The rearrangement joins TRBV4-1 to TRBJ1-2; perhaps TRBD1 as D (6 bases). CDR1 is MGHRA, CDR2 YSYEKL, per germline. V was trimmed by 3 bases and J by 6 bases, leaving 26 bases between them. CDR3 length: 18 amino acids.